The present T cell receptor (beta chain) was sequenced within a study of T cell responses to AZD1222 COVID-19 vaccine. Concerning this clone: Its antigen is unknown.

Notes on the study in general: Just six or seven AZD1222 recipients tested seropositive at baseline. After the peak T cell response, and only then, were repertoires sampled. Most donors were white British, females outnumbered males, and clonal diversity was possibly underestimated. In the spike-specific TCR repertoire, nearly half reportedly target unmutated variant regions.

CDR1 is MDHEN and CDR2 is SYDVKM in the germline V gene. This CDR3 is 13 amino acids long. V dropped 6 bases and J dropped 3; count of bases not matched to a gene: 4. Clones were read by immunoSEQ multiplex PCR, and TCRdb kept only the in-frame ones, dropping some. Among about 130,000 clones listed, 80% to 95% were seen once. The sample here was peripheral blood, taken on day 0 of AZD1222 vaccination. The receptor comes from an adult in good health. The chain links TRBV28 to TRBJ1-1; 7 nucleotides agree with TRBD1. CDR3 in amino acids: CASSTGQDTEAFF. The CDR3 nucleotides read TGTGCCAGCAGCACCGGACAGGACACTGAAGCTTTCTTT.